This entry lists 11 T cell receptor beta chains sequenced from one sample in a study of T cell changes during pregnancy in multiple sclerosis. This table comes from immunoSEQ multiplex PCR, and its TCRdb copy is limited to in-frame clones, with some not included. The repertoire has 90,000 to 100,000 clones, more than 85% of them found once; the top ten carry less than 2%. Here the sequenced sample was peripheral blood, taken in the first trimester of pregnancy. Receptor source: a female donor with multiple sclerosis, enrolled in a pregnancy study.

The sample holds one count of this clone. This chain connects TRBV19 to TRBJ1-2; D remains unclear. The CDR3 has 14 residues. Germline CDR1 LNHDA, CDR2 SQIVND (reference sequence). V was trimmed by 1 base and J by 2 bases, leaving 8 bases between them. CDR3 protein: CASSIVNRNYGYTF. For the CDR3, the DNA is TGTGCCAGTAGTATAGTAAACAGAAACTATGGCTACACCTTC.

With respect to this clone: One end of the junction is discordant with germline, which a read error may explain. DNA for the CDR3: TGTGTCAGCAGCCCCTGGGGGACAGGGAGGGAGCAGTACTTC. It codes for CVSSPWGTGREQYF. V and J are TRBV5-4 and TRBJ2-7; TRBD1 matches 9 bases. This CDR3 has 14 amino acids. Germline values: CDR1 SGHNT, CDR2 YYREEE (reference sequence).

V and J are TRBV5-1 and TRBJ2-1; weak D call: TRBD1 (6 bases). Per germline, CDR1 SGHRS and CDR2 YFSETQ. This CDR3 contains 13 residues. The V gene lost 4 bases and the J gene lost 7 bases, with 12 bases spanning the gap. The DNA for the CDR3 is TGCGCCAGCAGCCCCACCAGGGGAAATGAGCAGTTCTTC. Encoded protein: CASSPTRGNEQFF.

Only one count was recorded for this clone. The rearrangement links TRBV4-1 to TRBJ1-2; D is perhaps TRBD1 (5 bases). Trimming pared 0 bases from V and 8 bases from J, leaving 13 bases between. The germline gives CDR1 MGHRA, CDR2 YSYEKL. This CDR3 is built from 14 residues. Here the CDR3 reads CASSQEARAHGYTF. The CDR3 region has the DNA TGCGCCAGCAGCCAAGAAGCCAGGGCCCACGGCTACACCTTC.

V usage is TRBV2 and J usage is TRBJ1-1; D is undetermined. This CDR3 spans 10 amino acids. V shed 3 bases and J shed 10 bases, with 6 bases lying between them. In germline, CDR1 is SNHLY, CDR2 FYNNEI. CDR3 sequence: CASSDRGAFF. The CDR3 nucleotides are TGTGCCAGCAGTGACCGGGGAGCTTTCTTT.

This clone was observed a single time. The J gene is TRBJ2-5, the V gene TRBV6-1; D is unclear. V lost 7 bases to trimming and J lost 5 bases, with 5 bases between them. This CDR3 comprises 10 residues. Germline assignment: CDR1 MNHNS and CDR2 SASEGT. CDR3 bases: TGTGCCAGCAACGGGGAGACCCAGTACTTC. This codes for CASNGETQYF.

The CDR3 spells CASSLPSGWGANVLTF. The CDR3 nucleotides read TGTGCCAGCAGCCTCCCTTCGGGGTGGGGGGCCAACGTCCTGACTTTC. This chain joins TRBV5-4 and TRBJ2-6, with D possibly TRBD2 on 5 matching bases. Germline-derived CDR1 and CDR2 are SGHNT and YYREEE (reference sequence). V gave up 4 bases and J gave up 4 bases, with 15 bases separating them. The CDR3 contains 16 residues. The complete variable domain, with remaining parts taken from reference TRBV5-4 and TRBJ2-6, reads ETGVTQSPTHLIKTRGQQVTLRCSSQSGHNTVSWYQQALGQGPQFIFQYYREEENGRGNFPPRFSGLQFPNYSSELNVNALELDDSALYLCASSLPSGWGANVLTFGAGSRLTVL.

The chain recombines TRBV5-1 with TRBJ2-1; TRBD2 matches at 10 bases. Trimming removed 1 base from V and 6 bases from J; junction bases left unmatched: 13. Germline CDR1 and CDR2: SGHRS and YFSETQ. CDR3 length: 18 amino acids. The CDR3 spells CASSLSMIASGSGNEQFF. CDR3 bases: TGCGCCAGCAGCTTGTCCATGATCGCTAGCGGGAGTGGCAATGAGCAGTTCTTC.

This chain links TRBV4-1 with TRBJ2-5, with 8 bases lining up with TRBD2. Unmatched junction bases numbered 6, after V lost 1 base and J lost 2 bases. Germline values: CDR1 MGHRA, CDR2 YSYEKL. The CDR3 totals 16 residues. CDR3: CASSQGLGGRQETQYF. The CDR3 DNA follows: TGCGCCAGCAGCCAAGGGCTCGGCGGGAGGCAAGAGACCCAGTACTTC.

The chain is built from TRBV30 and TRBJ2-2, with a possible D match to TRBD2 (5 bases). The CDR3 is 14 amino acids. Germline V gene sequence: CDR1 GTSNPN, CDR2 SVGIG (reference sequence). V lost 2 bases to trimming and J lost 3 bases, with 10 bases between them. The CDR3 region is CAWSISGYTGELFF. The CDR3 region has the DNA TGTGCCTGGAGTATCTCGGGGTACACCGGGGAGCTGTTTTTT.

The CDR3 protein is CASSALTGSVNTEAFF. The CDR3 region has the DNA TGTGCCAGCAGCGCATTAACAGGGTCGGTGAACACTGAAGCTTTCTTT. The rearrangement joins TRBV9 to TRBJ1-1, with D possibly being TRBD1 (6 bases). This CDR3 is 16 amino acids long. Germline-derived CDR1 and CDR2 are SGDLS and YYNGEE. V lost 3 bases to trimming and J lost 0 bases, with 15 bases between them.